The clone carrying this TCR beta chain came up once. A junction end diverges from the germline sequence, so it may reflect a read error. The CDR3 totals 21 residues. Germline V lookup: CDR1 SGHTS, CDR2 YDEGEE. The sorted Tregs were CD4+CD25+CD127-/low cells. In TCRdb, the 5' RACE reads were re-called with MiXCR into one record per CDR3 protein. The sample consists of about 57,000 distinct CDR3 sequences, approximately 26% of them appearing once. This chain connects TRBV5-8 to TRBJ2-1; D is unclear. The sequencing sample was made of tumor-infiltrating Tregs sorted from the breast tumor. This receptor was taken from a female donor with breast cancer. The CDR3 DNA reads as TGTGCCAGCAGCCTCTACCCCCCGGACCTAGGCCTTTATACTTTAAGCAATGAACAGTTCTTC. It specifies CASSLYPPDLGLYTLSNEQFF.